A selection of T cell receptor beta chains follows, all from one sample in a study of read filtering for tumor transcriptome and immune sequencing. From the reads, TCRdb called clonotypes with MiXCR, one entry per CDR3 protein. In the table there are under 80,000 distinct CDR3 sequences, approximately 19% of which are singletons. Sequencing was done on a sample of a population of CD138-negative cells sorted from bone marrow. The receptors shown here come from a donor at least 40 years old with multiple myeloma. Each CDR3 is given with its conserved first and last residue.

>TRBV19|TRBJ2-5
CASSSFLAGETQYF
>TRBV7-9|TRBJ2-5
CASSLSGGRETQYF
>TRBV6-5|TRBJ1-1
CASSYGGEGTEAFF
>TRBV24-1|TRBJ2-2
CATSDPPRGRLNTGELFF
>TRBV4-1|TRBJ2-5
CASSQDEWETQYF
>TRBV5-1|TRBJ2-5
CASSDTGILQETQYF
>TRBV28|TRBJ2-3
CASSSQGDRGTDTQYF
>TRBV27|TRBJ2-5
CASSLSWAGGETQYF
>TRBV27|TRBJ2-5
CASSYTGGGETQYF
>TRBV5-1|TRBJ2-1
CASSLGGTSAYNEQFF
>TRBV5-1|TRBJ2-3
CASSFGLAGDLTDTQYF
>TRBV29-1|TRBJ2-3
CSVEDPTGEDTQYF
>TRBV29-1|TRBJ1-2
CSVEPRETQGSYTF
>TRBV28|TRBJ1-1
CASRSMDRWMVAFF
>TRBV10-3|TRBJ2-5
CAIGTSLETQYF
>TRBV7-2|TRBJ2-3
CASSQDRASTDTQYF
>TRBV6-2/TRBV6-3|TRBJ2-7
CASLLARSGEQYF
>TRBV15|TRBJ1-6
CATSRDLVNSPLHF
>TRBV11-2|TRBJ2-7
CASSRLELRYF
>TRBV11-2|TRBJ1-2
CASSLSGQGNNYGYTF
>TRBV9|TRBJ2-3
CASARGGSGVVQYF
>TRBV19|TRBJ2-5
CASSTGPQETQYF
>TRBV28|TRBJ2-7
CASSRPPGPEQYF
>TRBV24-1|TRBJ2-3
CATSDIPGLAGATDTQYF
>TRBV7-9|TRBJ1-1
CASSLARGNTEAFF
>TRBV7-9|TRBJ2-1
CASSLGGGGSYNEQFF